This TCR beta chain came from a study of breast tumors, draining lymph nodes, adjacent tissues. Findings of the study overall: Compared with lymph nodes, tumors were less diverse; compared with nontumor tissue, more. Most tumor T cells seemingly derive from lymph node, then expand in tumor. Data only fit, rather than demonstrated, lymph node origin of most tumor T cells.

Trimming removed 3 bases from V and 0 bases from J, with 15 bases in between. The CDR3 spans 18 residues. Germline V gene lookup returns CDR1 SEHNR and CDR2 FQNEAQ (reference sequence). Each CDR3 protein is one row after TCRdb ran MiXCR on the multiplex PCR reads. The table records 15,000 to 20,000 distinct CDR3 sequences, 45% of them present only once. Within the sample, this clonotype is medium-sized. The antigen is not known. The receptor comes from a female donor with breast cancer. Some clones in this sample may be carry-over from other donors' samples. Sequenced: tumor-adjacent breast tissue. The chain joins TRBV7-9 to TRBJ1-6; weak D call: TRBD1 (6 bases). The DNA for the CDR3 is TGTGCCAGCAGCTTCGGACAGCAAAGGTCCTCCTATAATTCACCCCTCCACTTT. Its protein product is CASSFGQQRSSYNSPLHF.